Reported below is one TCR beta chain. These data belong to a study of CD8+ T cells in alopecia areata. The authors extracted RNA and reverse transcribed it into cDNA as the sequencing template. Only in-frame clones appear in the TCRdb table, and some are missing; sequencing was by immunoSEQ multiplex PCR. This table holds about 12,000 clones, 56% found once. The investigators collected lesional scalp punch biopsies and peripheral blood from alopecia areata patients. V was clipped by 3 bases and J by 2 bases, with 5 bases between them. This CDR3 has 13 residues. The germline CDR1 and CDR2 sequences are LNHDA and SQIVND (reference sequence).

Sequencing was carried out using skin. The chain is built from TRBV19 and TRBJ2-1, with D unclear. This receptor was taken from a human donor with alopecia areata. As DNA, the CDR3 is TGTGCCAGTAGTATCACAACCTACAATGAGCAGTTCTTC. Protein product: CASSITTYNEQFF.